Listed below are T cell receptor beta chains from one sample, sequenced in a study of cytomegalovirus exposure and HLA in healthy donors. Repertoires were generated with immunoSEQ multiplex PCR, while TCRdb's copy carries only in-frame clones and drops some. This repertoire includes 65,000 to 85,000 clones. Sequencing input: PBMCs. Source of these receptors: a woman aged 60-70 years in good health and CMV-seronegative. The CDR3 runs from the conserved cysteine through the conserved F or W. The D gene is left open where the match is weak.

D gene: .
V gene: TRBV5-7
J gene: TRBJ1-5
CDR3 length: 15
CDR3 protein: CASSFPRVGNQPQHF
CDR3 DNA: TGTGCCAGCAGCTTCCCCCGGGTAGGCAATCAGCCCCAGCATTTT

D gene: .
V gene: TRBV6-1
J gene: TRBJ1-1
CDR3 length: 13
CDR3 protein: CASRRSMNTEAFF
CDR3 DNA: TGTGCCAGCAGGAGATCTATGAACACTGAAGCTTTCTTT

D gene: .
V gene: TRBV28
J gene: TRBJ2-4
CDR3 length: 14
CDR3 protein: CASTTTIRENIQYF
CDR3 DNA: TGTGCCAGCACAACCACCATCAGGGAAAACATTCAGTACTTC

D gene: TRBD1
V gene: TRBV7-2
J gene: TRBJ2-7
CDR3 length: 14
CDR3 protein: CASSPGQATYEQYF
CDR3 DNA: TGTGCCAGCAGCCCGGGACAGGCCACCTACGAGCAGTACTTC

D gene: .
V gene: TRBV4-1
J gene: TRBJ2-3
CDR3 length: 14
CDR3 protein: CATSFGAGTDTQYF
CDR3 DNA: TGCGCCACCTCCTTTGGGGCAGGCACAGATACGCAGTATTTT

D gene: .
V gene: TRBV27
J gene: TRBJ2-7
CDR3 length: 15
CDR3 protein: CASSPLVGEVYEQYF
CDR3 DNA: TGTGCCAGCAGTCCCCTAGTGGGAGAGGTTTACGAGCAGTACTTC

D gene: .
V gene: TRBV18
J gene: TRBJ2-7
CDR3 length: 13
CDR3 protein: CASSPTGTYEQYF
CDR3 DNA: TGTGCCAGCTCACCAACAGGGACCTACGAGCAGTACTTC

D gene: .
V gene: TRBV12-5
J gene: TRBJ2-4
CDR3 length: 13
CDR3 protein: CASGLGTWGIQYF
CDR3 DNA: TGTGCTAGTGGTTTGGGGACATGGGGCATTCAGTACTTC

D gene: TRBD1
V gene: TRBV2
J gene: TRBJ2-5
CDR3 length: 13
CDR3 protein: CASGKDRGPTQYF
CDR3 DNA: TGTGCCAGCGGAAAGGATAGGGGGCCGACCCAGTACTTC

D gene: TRBD1
V gene: TRBV27
J gene: TRBJ2-1
CDR3 length: 16
CDR3 protein: CASSYDRGGIHNEQFF
CDR3 DNA: TGTGCCAGCAGTTACGACAGGGGGGGAATTCACAATGAGCAGTTCTTC

D gene: TRBD2
V gene: TRBV7-9
J gene: TRBJ2-1
CDR3 length: 13
CDR3 protein: CASSQTGGDEQFF
CDR3 DNA: TGTGCCAGCAGCCAGACGGGGGGGGATGAGCAGTTCTTC

D gene: TRBD2
V gene: TRBV11-3
J gene: TRBJ2-1
CDR3 length: 14
CDR3 protein: CASSRTSGYNEQFF
CDR3 DNA: TGTGCCAGCAGCCGGACTAGCGGCTACAATGAGCAGTTCTTC

D gene: TRBD1
V gene: TRBV5-1
J gene: TRBJ2-7
CDR3 length: 15
CDR3 protein: CASSFRGGTSYEQYF
CDR3 DNA: TGCGCCAGCAGCTTCCGAGGGGGCACCTCCTACGAGCAGTACTTC

D gene: TRBD2
V gene: TRBV5-4
J gene: TRBJ2-3
CDR3 length: 16
CDR3 protein: CASSRGLAGGVDTQYF
CDR3 DNA: TGTGCCAGCAGCCGGGGGCTAGCGGGAGGGGTAGATACGCAGTATTTT

D gene: TRBD1
V gene: TRBV5-4
J gene: TRBJ2-3
CDR3 length: 15
CDR3 protein: CASRRTGTSTDTQYF
CDR3 DNA: TGTGCCAGCAGGCGGACAGGGACTAGCACAGATACGCAGTATTTT

D gene: TRBD1
V gene: TRBV27
J gene: TRBJ2-7
CDR3 length: 15
CDR3 protein: CASSLNRDRIGEQYF
CDR3 DNA: TGTGCCAGCAGCCTCAACCGGGACAGGATCGGCGAGCAGTACTTC

D gene: TRBD2
V gene: TRBV6-8
J gene: TRBJ2-5
CDR3 length: 16
CDR3 protein: CASGPLTSGPQETQYF
CDR3 DNA: TGTGCCAGCGGACCGTTGACTAGCGGACCTCAAGAGACCCAGTACTTC

D gene: .
V gene: TRBV7-2
J gene: TRBJ1-4
CDR3 length: 14
CDR3 protein: CASSPTRGLEKLFF
CDR3 DNA: TGTGCCAGCAGCCCCACCAGGGGCCTCGAAAAACTGTTTTTT

D gene: TRBD2
V gene: TRBV5-1
J gene: TRBJ2-4
CDR3 length: 16
CDR3 protein: CASSLAASGSSNIQYF
CDR3 DNA: TGCGCCAGCAGCTTGGCTGCTAGCGGGAGCAGCAACATTCAGTACTTC

D gene: TRBD2
V gene: TRBV7-7
J gene: TRBJ2-1
CDR3 length: 18
CDR3 protein: CASSLARAGRGVHNEQFF
CDR3 DNA: TGTGCTAGCAGCTTAGCTAGAGCGGGAAGGGGAGTCCACAATGAGCAGTTCTTC

D gene: TRBD2
V gene: TRBV7-7
J gene: TRBJ2-1
CDR3 length: 17
CDR3 protein: CASSPRTSGNIHNEQFF
CDR3 DNA: TGTGCTAGCAGCCCACGTACTAGCGGGAACATCCACAATGAGCAGTTCTTC

D gene: TRBD2
V gene: TRBV5-1
J gene: TRBJ2-5
CDR3 length: 17
CDR3 protein: CASSLWGLAGEGETQYF
CDR3 DNA: TGCGCCAGCAGCCTGTGGGGACTAGCGGGAGAGGGAGAGACCCAGTACTTC

D gene: TRBD2
V gene: TRBV18
J gene: TRBJ2-7
CDR3 length: 14
CDR3 protein: CASSPNGPAGEQYF
CDR3 DNA: TGTGCCAGCTCACCGAACGGCCCAGCGGGGGAGCAGTACTTC

D gene: TRBD2
V gene: TRBV7-2
J gene: TRBJ2-3
CDR3 length: 18
CDR3 protein: CASTPGLAGVGGTDTQYF
CDR3 DNA: TGTGCCAGCACCCCGGGACTAGCGGGAGTTGGGGGCACAGATACGCAGTATTTT

D gene: .
V gene: TRBV11-2
J gene: TRBJ2-5
CDR3 length: 15
CDR3 protein: CASSLGRAGRETQYF
CDR3 DNA: TGTGCCAGCAGCCTCGGCAGGGCCGGGAGAGAGACCCAGTACTTC

D gene: .
V gene: TRBV18
J gene: TRBJ2-1
CDR3 length: 16
CDR3 protein: CASSPSLEGGYNEQFF
CDR3 DNA: TGTGCCAGCTCACCAAGTCTAGAAGGGGGTTACAATGAGCAGTTCTTC

D gene: TRBD2
V gene: TRBV7-2
J gene: TRBJ2-5
CDR3 length: 17
CDR3 protein: CASSLVGGAGGSETQYF
CDR3 DNA: TGTGCCAGCAGCCTTGTGGGGGGAGCGGGAGGGTCGGAGACCCAGTACTTC

D gene: .
V gene: TRBV5-5
J gene: TRBJ1-1
CDR3 length: 13
CDR3 protein: CASSWGTGGHAFF
CDR3 DNA: TGTGCCAGCAGCTGGGGTACGGGGGGGCACGCTTTCTTT

D gene: .
V gene: TRBV5-4
J gene: TRBJ2-5
CDR3 length: 12
CDR3 protein: CASSSGVETQYF
CDR3 DNA: TGTGCCAGCAGCTCGGGGGTTGAGACCCAGTACTTC

D gene: TRBD1
V gene: TRBV27
J gene: TRBJ2-5
CDR3 length: 16
CDR3 protein: CASSDWTGGYQETQYF
CDR3 DNA: TGTGCCAGCAGTGATTGGACAGGGGGGTACCAAGAGACCCAGTACTTC

D gene: TRBD2
V gene: TRBV7-8
J gene: TRBJ2-7
CDR3 length: 16
CDR3 protein: CASSSTMGLAGTEQYF
CDR3 DNA: TGTGCCAGCAGCTCTACAATGGGACTAGCGGGAACCGAGCAGTACTTC

D gene: TRBD2
V gene: TRBV5-8
J gene: TRBJ2-7
CDR3 length: 13
CDR3 protein: CASSGLAGHEQYF
CDR3 DNA: TGTGCCAGCAGCGGACTAGCGGGACACGAGCAGTACTTC

D gene: .
V gene: TRBV28
J gene: TRBJ1-2
CDR3 length: 13
CDR3 protein: CASRTTEPYGYTF
CDR3 DNA: TGTGCCAGCAGGACCACAGAACCCTATGGCTACACCTTC

D gene: .
V gene: TRBV30
J gene: TRBJ1-2
CDR3 length: 11
CDR3 protein: CAFTGLRGYTF
CDR3 DNA: TGTGCCTTTACGGGTCTGAGGGGCTACACCTTC

D gene: .
V gene: TRBV25-1
J gene: TRBJ1-1
CDR3 length: 14
CDR3 protein: CASSRGQAATEAFF
CDR3 DNA: TGTGCCAGCAGTAGGGGACAAGCGGCCACTGAAGCTTTCTTT

D gene: .
V gene: TRBV18
J gene: TRBJ2-3
CDR3 length: 16
CDR3 protein: CASSPKLAASTDTQYF
CDR3 DNA: TGTGCCAGCTCACCTAAATTAGCGGCTAGCACAGATACGCAGTATTTT

D gene: .
V gene: TRBV6-5
J gene: TRBJ2-7
CDR3 length: 13
CDR3 protein: CASARGTVYEQYF
CDR3 DNA: TGTGCCAGCGCACGCGGGACGGTCTACGAGCAGTACTTC

D gene: .
V gene: TRBV19
J gene: TRBJ1-1
CDR3 length: 17
CDR3 protein: CASSLEGAGGMNTEAFF
CDR3 DNA: TGTGCCAGTAGTCTCGAGGGTGCGGGGGGAATGAACACTGAAGCTTTCTTT

D gene: .
V gene: TRBV5-3
J gene: TRBJ1-5
CDR3 length: 14
CDR3 protein: CARSYDRNNQPQHF
CDR3 DNA: TGTGCCAGAAGCTATGACAGGAACAATCAGCCCCAGCATTTT

D gene: .
V gene: TRBV5-1
J gene: TRBJ2-1
CDR3 length: 14
CDR3 protein: CASSLGLDYNEQFF
CDR3 DNA: TGCGCCAGCAGCTTGGGACTCGACTACAATGAGCAGTTCTTC

D gene: TRBD1
V gene: TRBV29-1
J gene: TRBJ2-7
CDR3 length: 12
CDR3 protein: CSARQGAHEQYF
CDR3 DNA: TGCAGCGCTCGACAGGGGGCCCACGAGCAGTACTTC

D gene: .
V gene: TRBV6-1
J gene: TRBJ1-1
CDR3 length: 14
CDR3 protein: CASTAGKLFAEAFF
CDR3 DNA: TGTGCCAGCACAGCAGGGAAGTTGTTCGCTGAAGCTTTCTTT

D gene: TRBD2
V gene: TRBV9
J gene: TRBJ2-2
CDR3 length: 16
CDR3 protein: CASSVATGVAGGELFF
CDR3 DNA: TGTGCCAGCAGCGTAGCTACTGGGGTAGCGGGTGGGGAGCTGTTTTTT

D gene: TRBD1
V gene: TRBV2
J gene: TRBJ2-1
CDR3 length: 14
CDR3 protein: CASRVGQGGGEQFF
CDR3 DNA: TGTGCCAGCAGGGTGGGACAGGGTGGGGGTGAGCAGTTCTTC

D gene: TRBD1
V gene: TRBV6-5
J gene: TRBJ2-4
CDR3 length: 14
CDR3 protein: CAGSTRQGRNIQYF
CDR3 DNA: TGTGCCGGCAGCACCCGACAGGGACGAAACATTCAGTACTTC

D gene: TRBD1
V gene: TRBV7-8
J gene: TRBJ1-5
CDR3 length: 19
CDR3 protein: CASSFDPGQGAYSNQPQHF
CDR3 DNA: TGTGCCAGCAGCTTCGACCCGGGACAGGGGGCATATAGCAATCAGCCCCAGCATTTT

D gene: TRBD2
V gene: TRBV9
J gene: TRBJ2-2
CDR3 length: 16
CDR3 protein: CASSVGPSGLAGELFF
CDR3 DNA: TGTGCCAGCAGCGTAGGGCCTAGCGGTTTGGCCGGGGAGCTGTTTTTT

D gene: .
V gene: TRBV5-4
J gene: TRBJ2-3
CDR3 length: 14
CDR3 protein: CASSFKGRIDTQYF
CDR3 DNA: TGTGCCAGCAGCTTCAAGGGGAGGATAGATACGCAGTATTTT

D gene: TRBD2
V gene: TRBV5-1
J gene: TRBJ2-2
CDR3 length: 15
CDR3 protein: CASSSKASGTGELFF
CDR3 DNA: TGCGCCAGCAGCTCGAAGGCTAGCGGGACCGGGGAGCTGTTTTTT

D gene: TRBD1
V gene: TRBV2
J gene: TRBJ1-2
CDR3 length: 13
CDR3 protein: CASSLQGREGYTF
CDR3 DNA: TGTGCCAGCAGTTTACAGGGGCGGGAAGGCTACACCTTC

D gene: TRBD2
V gene: TRBV5-4
J gene: TRBJ2-1
CDR3 length: 16
CDR3 protein: CASSISGSSGYNEQFF
CDR3 DNA: TGTGCCAGCAGCATTAGCGGGAGTAGTGGCTACAATGAGCAGTTCTTC